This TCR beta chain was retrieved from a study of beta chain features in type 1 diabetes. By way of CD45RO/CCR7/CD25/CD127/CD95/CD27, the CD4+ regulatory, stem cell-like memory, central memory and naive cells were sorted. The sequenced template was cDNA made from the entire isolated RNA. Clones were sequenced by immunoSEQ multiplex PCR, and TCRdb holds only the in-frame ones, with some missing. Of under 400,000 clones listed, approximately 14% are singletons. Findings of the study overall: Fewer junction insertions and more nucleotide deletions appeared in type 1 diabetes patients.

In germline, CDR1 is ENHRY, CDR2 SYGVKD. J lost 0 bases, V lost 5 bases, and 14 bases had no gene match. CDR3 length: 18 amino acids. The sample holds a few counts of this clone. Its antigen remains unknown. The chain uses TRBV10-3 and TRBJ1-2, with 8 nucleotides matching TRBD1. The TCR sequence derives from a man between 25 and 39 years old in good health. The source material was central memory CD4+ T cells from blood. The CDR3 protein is CAISSVLHETGANYGYTF. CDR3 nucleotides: TGTGCCATCAGTAGCGTCCTACATGAGACAGGGGCTAACTATGGCTACACCTTC.